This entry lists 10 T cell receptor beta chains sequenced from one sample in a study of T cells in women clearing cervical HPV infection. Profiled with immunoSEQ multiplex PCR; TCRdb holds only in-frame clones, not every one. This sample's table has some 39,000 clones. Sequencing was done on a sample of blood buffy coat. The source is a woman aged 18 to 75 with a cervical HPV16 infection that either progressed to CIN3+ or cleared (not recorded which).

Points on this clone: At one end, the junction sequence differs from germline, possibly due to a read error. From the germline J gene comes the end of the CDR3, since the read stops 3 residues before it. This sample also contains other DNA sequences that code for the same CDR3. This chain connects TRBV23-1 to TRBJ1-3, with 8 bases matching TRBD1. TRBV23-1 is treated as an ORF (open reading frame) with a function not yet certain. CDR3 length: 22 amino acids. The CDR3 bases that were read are TGCGCCAGCAGTCAGTTGCTGGAGGAGACAGGGGCGATTATACCTCCTGGAAACACT. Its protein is CASSQLLEETGAIIPPGNT. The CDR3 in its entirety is CASSQLLEETGAIIPPGNTIYF.

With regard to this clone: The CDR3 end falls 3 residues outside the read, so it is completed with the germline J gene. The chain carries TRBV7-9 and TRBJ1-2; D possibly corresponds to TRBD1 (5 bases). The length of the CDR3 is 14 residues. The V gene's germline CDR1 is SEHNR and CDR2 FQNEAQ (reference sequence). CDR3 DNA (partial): TGTGCCAGCAGCGAAACGGGACTAGCGGGCGAC. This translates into CASSETGLAGD. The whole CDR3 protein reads CASSETGLAGDYTF.

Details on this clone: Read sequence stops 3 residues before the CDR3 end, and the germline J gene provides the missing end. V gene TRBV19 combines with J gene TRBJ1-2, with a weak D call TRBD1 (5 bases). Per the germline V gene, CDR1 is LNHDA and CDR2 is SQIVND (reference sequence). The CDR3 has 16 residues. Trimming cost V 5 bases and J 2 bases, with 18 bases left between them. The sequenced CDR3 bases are TGTGCCAGTAGTCCGGGAGGGACTAGCAAGAACTATGGC. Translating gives CASSPGGTSKNYG. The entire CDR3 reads CASSPGGTSKNYGYTF.

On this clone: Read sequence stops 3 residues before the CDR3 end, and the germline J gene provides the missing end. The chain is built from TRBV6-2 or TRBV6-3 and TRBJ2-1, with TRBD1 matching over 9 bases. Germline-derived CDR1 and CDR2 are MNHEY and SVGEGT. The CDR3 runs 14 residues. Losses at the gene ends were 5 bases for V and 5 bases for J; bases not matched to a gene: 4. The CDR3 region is CASSGTGRDNEQFF. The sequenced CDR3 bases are TGTGCCAGCAGTGGGACAGGGCGGGACAATGAG.

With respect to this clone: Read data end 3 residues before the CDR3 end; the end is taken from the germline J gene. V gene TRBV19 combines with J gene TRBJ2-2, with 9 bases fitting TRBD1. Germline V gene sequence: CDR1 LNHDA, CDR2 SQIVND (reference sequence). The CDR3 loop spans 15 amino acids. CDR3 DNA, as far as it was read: TGTGCCAGTAGGGAGACAGGGGGTACGAATTCACCG. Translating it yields CASRETGGTNSP. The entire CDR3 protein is CASRETGGTNSPLFF.

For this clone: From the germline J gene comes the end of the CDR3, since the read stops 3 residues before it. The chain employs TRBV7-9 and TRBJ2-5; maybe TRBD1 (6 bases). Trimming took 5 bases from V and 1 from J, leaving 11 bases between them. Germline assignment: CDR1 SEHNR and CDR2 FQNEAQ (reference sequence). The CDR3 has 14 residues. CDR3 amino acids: CASSPGQSQETQYF. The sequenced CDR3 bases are TGTGCCAGCAGCCCTGGACAGTCCCAAGAGACC.

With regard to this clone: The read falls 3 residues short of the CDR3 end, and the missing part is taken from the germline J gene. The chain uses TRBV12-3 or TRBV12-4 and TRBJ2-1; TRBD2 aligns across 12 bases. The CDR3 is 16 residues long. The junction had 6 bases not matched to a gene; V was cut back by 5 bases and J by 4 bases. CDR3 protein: CASSGSGTSGYNEQFF. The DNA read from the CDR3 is TGTGCCAGCAGTGGATCCGGGACTAGCGGGTACAATGAG.

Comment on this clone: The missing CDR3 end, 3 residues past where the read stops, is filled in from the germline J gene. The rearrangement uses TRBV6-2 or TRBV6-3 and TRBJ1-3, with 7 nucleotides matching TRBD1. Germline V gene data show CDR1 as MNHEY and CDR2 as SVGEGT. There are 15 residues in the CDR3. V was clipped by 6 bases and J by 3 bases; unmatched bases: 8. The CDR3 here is CASRRFGTVGNTIYF. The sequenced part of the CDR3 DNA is TGTGCCAGCAGACGATTCGGGACAGTTGGAAACACC.

The sequenced part of the CDR3 DNA is TGTGCCTGGAGTGCCCCGAGTCGGGGTAGCAATCAGCCC. It is translated as CAWSAPSRGSNQP. The full CDR3 sequence reads CAWSAPSRGSNQPQHF. This chain links TRBV30 with TRBJ1-5; D is unclear. From the germline J gene comes the end of the CDR3, since the read stops 3 residues before it. V lost 1 base and J lost 0, with 13 bases in between. This CDR3 comprises 16 residues. Germline CDR1 is GTSNPN and CDR2 is SVGIG (reference sequence).

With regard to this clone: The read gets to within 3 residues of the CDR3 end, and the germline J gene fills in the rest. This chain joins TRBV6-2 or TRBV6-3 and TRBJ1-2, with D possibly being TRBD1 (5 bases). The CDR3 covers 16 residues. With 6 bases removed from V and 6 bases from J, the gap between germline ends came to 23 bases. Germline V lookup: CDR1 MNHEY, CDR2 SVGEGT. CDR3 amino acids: CASRPGGPSAGNGYTF. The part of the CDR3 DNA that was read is TGTGCCAGCAGACCCGGGGGACCTTCCGCGGGAAATGGC.